This T cell receptor beta chain comes out of a study of regulatory T cells in long-lasting Graves disease. Study conclusions and caveats: Accuracy may have suffered from the small sample size. Patients with persistent disease showed a bias toward TRBV28, TRBJ1-2 and TRBJ2-5.

At least ten counts were recorded for this clonotype. Its antigen is not known. Relying on iRepertoire HTBI primers and Arm-PCR of CDR3 regions, the team built TCR beta libraries. Each CDR3 protein is one row after TCRdb ran MiXCR on the multiplex PCR reads. The repertoire has approximately 540,000 distinct CDR3 sequences, approximately 12% of them found once; the top ten carry approximately 9%. This sample's time point: newly diagnosed GD, antithyroid drugs for less than 3 months. Researchers made the TCR library from RNA that was extracted from PBMCs. With 3 bases removed from V and 1 base from J, the gap between germline ends came to 17 bases. This CDR3 has 17 amino acids. Germline CDR1 and CDR2: SGHNT and YENEEA. These data also featured in a second study, about T cells in Graves' hyperthyroidism and ophthalmopathy. That source adds: The study enrolled patients aged 18 to 65 with newly diagnosed hyperthyroidism of under 2 months' duration. Initially, a first-round RT-PCR of the TCR CDR3 employed the HTBI primer set.

The rearrangement joins TRBV11-3 to TRBJ2-3; the D gene is possibly TRBD2 (6 bases). Specimen: peripheral blood mononuclear cells (PBMCs), collected at new diagnosis, from a patient treated with antithyroid drugs. The sequence derives from a woman under 40 with Graves disease. The CDR3 DNA is TGTGCCAGCAGCTTCCCCCGACGGGAGCCTCGCACAGATACGCAGTATTTT. Protein product: CASSFPRREPRTDTQYF.